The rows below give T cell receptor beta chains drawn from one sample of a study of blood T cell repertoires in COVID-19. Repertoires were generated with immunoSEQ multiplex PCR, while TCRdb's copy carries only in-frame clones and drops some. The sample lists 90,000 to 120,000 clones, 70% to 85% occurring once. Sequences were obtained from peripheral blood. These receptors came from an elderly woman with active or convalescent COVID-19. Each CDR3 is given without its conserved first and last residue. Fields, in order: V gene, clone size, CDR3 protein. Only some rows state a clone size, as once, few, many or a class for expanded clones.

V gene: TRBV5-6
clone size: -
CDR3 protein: ASSLAFLAGPADTQY

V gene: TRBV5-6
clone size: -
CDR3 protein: ASSYDRGSAETQY

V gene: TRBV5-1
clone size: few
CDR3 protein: ASSSSNGTGGTYEQY

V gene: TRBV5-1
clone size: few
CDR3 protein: ASKQGDNQPQH

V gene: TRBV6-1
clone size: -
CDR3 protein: ASSEGGPNTEAF

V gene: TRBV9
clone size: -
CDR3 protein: ASSPSDRGLTEAF

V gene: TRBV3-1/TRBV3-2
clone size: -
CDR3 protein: ASSLSGDSPLH

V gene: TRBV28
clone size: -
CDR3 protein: ASSRLQIGSYNEQF

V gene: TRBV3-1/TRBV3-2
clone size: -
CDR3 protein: ASSQALGLAGRYEQY

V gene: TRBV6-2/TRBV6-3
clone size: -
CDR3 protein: ASSYGLAGTYEQY

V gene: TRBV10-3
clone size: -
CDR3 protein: AISVQEQDSPLH

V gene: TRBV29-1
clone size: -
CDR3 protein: SVDVGGYDEKLF

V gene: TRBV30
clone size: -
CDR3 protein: AWSSGRITDTQY

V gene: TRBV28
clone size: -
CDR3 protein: ASSFPGTKNSNQPQH

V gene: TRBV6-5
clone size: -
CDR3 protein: ASSQQGAKNIQY

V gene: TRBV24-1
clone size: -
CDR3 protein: ATSDLDRANTGELF

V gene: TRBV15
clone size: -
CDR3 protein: ATSRGANTGELF

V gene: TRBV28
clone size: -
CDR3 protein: ASFRQGALSGANVLT

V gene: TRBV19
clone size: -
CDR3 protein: ASSIRRGSVGWEQF

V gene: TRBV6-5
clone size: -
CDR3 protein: ASRIGQAGEQY

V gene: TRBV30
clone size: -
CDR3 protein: AWRNAGIISYEQY

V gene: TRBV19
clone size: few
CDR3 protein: ASTTTGSSNQPQH

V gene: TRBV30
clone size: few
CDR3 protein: AWSTGRDQPQH

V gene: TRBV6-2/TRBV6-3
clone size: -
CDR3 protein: ASSGTSGRAGELF

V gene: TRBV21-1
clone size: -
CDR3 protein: ASIPRGGIGNTIY

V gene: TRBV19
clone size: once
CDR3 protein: ASSEQILNTEAF

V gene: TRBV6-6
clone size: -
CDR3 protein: ASSPLKEHGARKYSNQPQH

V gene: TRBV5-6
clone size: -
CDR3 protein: ASSSRVGTQY

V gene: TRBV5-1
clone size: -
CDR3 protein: ASSPGTEGEKLF

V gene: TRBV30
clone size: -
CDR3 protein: AWSYGGYGYT

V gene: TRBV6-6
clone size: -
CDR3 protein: ASSYGDRNYGYT

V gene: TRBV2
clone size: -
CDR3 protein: ASSDGGYNEQF

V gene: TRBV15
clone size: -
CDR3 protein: ATSRDNPLAGFTDTQY

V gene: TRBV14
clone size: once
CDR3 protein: ASSPRVVGELF

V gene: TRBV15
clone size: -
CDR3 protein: ATSREQLQDYGYT

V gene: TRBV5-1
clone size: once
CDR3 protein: ASSLRRGEQF

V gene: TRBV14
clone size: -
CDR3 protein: ASSQDLGGSGNTIY

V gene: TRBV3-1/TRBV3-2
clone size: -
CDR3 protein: ASSQDRVHGYT

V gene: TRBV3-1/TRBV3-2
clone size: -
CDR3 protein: ASSRQGELSYT

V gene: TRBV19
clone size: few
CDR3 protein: ASSMLRDNQPQH

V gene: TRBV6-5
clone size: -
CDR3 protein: ASSRGLADNEQF

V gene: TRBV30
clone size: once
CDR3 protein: AWSAIRDRLNEKLF

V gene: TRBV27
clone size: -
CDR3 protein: ASSRGRTGTFTDTQY

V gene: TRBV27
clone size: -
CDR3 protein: ASSNRGQFLSTDTQY

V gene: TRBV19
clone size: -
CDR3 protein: TSSAIPGQGGGNQPQH

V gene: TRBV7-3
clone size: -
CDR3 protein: ASSLTGGTDTQY

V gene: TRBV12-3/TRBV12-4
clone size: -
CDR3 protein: ASSHREIDTQY

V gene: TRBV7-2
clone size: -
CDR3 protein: ASSQQGTSTDTQY